This T cell receptor (beta chain) was obtained from a study of blood T cell repertoires in COVID-19. On the study more broadly: Donors in the United States, Italy and Spain gave samples during acute or convalescent COVID-19. T cells, B-cell-depleted T cells, or PBMCs provided the cDNA or gDNA that served as material.

Germline loops: CDR1 LNHNV, CDR2 YYDKDF (reference sequence). V lost 3 bases and J lost 0; bases outside the gene matches: 6. The CDR3 consists of 16 residues. Original methodology: Nucleated cell counts were estimated from reference gene primer amplification. Assay: immunoSEQ multiplex PCR; the TCRdb copy retains only in-frame clones and omits some. For V, J and clone size, that table is used; D and trimming come from the DNA. The sample consists of under 150,000 clones, roughly four fifths of them appearing once. Source material: peripheral blood. The receptor was derived from a woman older than 75 with active or convalescent COVID-19. The chain employs TRBV15 and TRBJ2-3; TRBD1 matches at 7 bases. The DNA for the CDR3 is TGTGCCACCAGCAGGAGACAGGGAACTAGCACAGATACGCAGTATTTT. Translated: CATSRRQGTSTDTQYF.